This TCR beta chain stems from a study of blood T cell repertoires in COVID-19. Generated by immunoSEQ multiplex PCR, the TCRdb table keeps only in-frame clones and is missing some. This table has around 300,000 clones, 80% to 95% appearing once. This CDR3 is built from 15 residues. The germline CDR1 and CDR2 sequences are SGHTA and FQGNSA. The V gene lost 2 bases and the J gene lost 3 bases, with 10 bases spanning the gap. This chain joins TRBV7-2 and TRBJ2-2; no definite D call. Sequencing was performed on PBMCs or T cells enriched from blood (not recorded which). The clonotype was recovered from a woman aged 25 to 39 who had recovered from COVID-19. CDR3 region: CASSLRVLDTGELFF. The CDR3 DNA reads as TGTGCCAGCAGCTTAAGAGTTTTAGACACCGGGGAGCTGTTTTTT.